The 12 T cell receptor beta chains reported below all come from one sample, sequenced in a study of CXCR3-negative and CXCR3-positive naive CD8 T cells. UMI-tagged TRB cDNA libraries were built via 5' RACE. TCRdb reprocessed the 5' RACE reads; each CDR3 protein has one entry and no DNA is given. This table lists roughly 110,000 distinct CDR3 sequences. For these receptors, no antigen is known. Whole-study results and caveats: A higher hydrophobicity marked the TRB CDR3s of CXCR3-positive naive cells versus CXCR3-negative naive cells.

The sequenced sample consisted of naive CXCR3+ CD8+ T cells from blood. Indicated subset: CD45RO-CCR7+CD27+CD95- naive CD8+ T cells expressing CXCR3 (TNR3+). The receptors here all came from a human donor in good health. Some clones in this sample may be carry-over from other donors' samples.

The J gene is TRBJ2-2, the V gene TRBV12-5. CDR1 is LGHNT and CDR2 is FRNRAP in the germline V gene. This CDR3 is 15 amino acids long. The chain's CDR3 is CASGSGLPAVGELFF. Based on the CDR3 plus reference TRBV12-5 and TRBJ2-2, the full variable domain is DARVTQTPRHKVTEMGQEVTMRCQPILGHNTVFWYRQTMMQGLELLAYFRNRAPLDDSGMPKDRFSAEMPDATLATLKIQPSEPRDSAVYFCASGSGLPAVGELFFGEGSRLTVL.

The chain combines TRBV12-3 or TRBV12-4 with TRBJ2-2; TCRdb's D gene call, TRBD1, goes unchecked for lack of DNA. The CDR3 has 13 residues. Here the CDR3 reads CASSPTQGGELFF.

The chain couples TRBV13 to TRBJ2-7; TCRdb's D gene call, TRBD2, goes unchecked for lack of DNA. The CDR3 spans 13 residues. Per germline, CDR1 PRHDT and CDR2 FYEKMQ (reference sequence). The chain's CDR3 is CASSLEERYEQYF.

The rearrangement joins TRBV20-1 to TRBJ2-7; TCRdb's D call of TRBD1 is untestable without DNA. The CDR3 is made up of 13 amino acids. The germline CDR1 and CDR2 sequences are DFQATT and SNEGSKA (reference sequence). The CDR3: CSARDRDTYEQYF.

The rearrangement uses TRBV7-6 and TRBJ2-3; TCRdb designates TRBD2, a call that cannot be tested without DNA. The germline gives CDR1 SGHVS, CDR2 FNYEAQ. CDR3 size: 15 residues. CDR3 loop: CASSLDARGTDTQYF.

The chain is built from TRBV7-9 and TRBJ1-3; TCRdb calls TRBD1, which cannot be checked without DNA. The CDR3 sequence is 14 residues long. Germline lookup yields CDR1 SEHNR and CDR2 FQNEAQ (reference sequence). This chain's CDR3 is CASSLVLPGTTIYF.

The chain employs TRBV19 and TRBJ2-7; TCRdb proposes TRBD1, but this gene call is untestable without DNA. This CDR3 has 14 residues. Germline CDR1 is LNHDA and CDR2 is SQIVND (reference sequence). CDR3 residues: CASSIQDRTYEQYF.

V gene TRBV5-1 combines with J gene TRBJ1-6; TCRdb reports TRBD1, a call that lacks DNA to check it against. Germline CDR1 reads SGHRS; CDR2 reads YFSETQ. This CDR3 is built from 16 residues. CDR3 protein: CASSPGTAPYNSPLHF. The whole variable domain, remainder taken from reference TRBV5-1 and TRBJ1-6, is KAGVTQTPRYLIKTRGQQVTLSCSPISGHRSVSWYQQTPGQGLQFLFEYFSETQRNKGNFPGRFSGRQFSNSRSEMNVSTLELGDSALYLCASSPGTAPYNSPLHFGNGTRLTVT.

This sequence joins TRBV7-9 and TRBJ2-7; TCRdb indicates TRBD2, and absent DNA this call remains unverified. The CDR3 is made up of 15 amino acids. Germline loops: CDR1 SEHNR, CDR2 FQNEAQ (reference sequence). The CDR3 spells CASTGGGNPDYEQYF.

The chain recombines TRBV7-2 with TRBJ2-2. Germline assignment: CDR1 SGHTA and CDR2 FQGNSA. The CDR3 covers 14 residues. The CDR3 loop is CASSLAPTAGELFF.

The chain recombines TRBV27 with TRBJ2-6; TCRdb outputs TRBD1, but without DNA this stays unchecked. CDR1 and CDR2 (germline): MNHEY, SMNVEV (reference sequence). The CDR3 sequence is 16 residues long. The CDR3 reads CASSLEGGTGANVLTF.

V usage is TRBV12-3 or TRBV12-4 and J usage is TRBJ2-2; absent DNA, TCRdb's TRBD2 call cannot be checked. This CDR3 region has 13 residues. CDR3 loop: CASAAGVAGELFF.